These T cell receptor beta chains were read from a single sample in a study of blood T cell repertoires in COVID-19. Method: immunoSEQ multiplex PCR; TCRdb's copy keeps in-frame clones and lacks some. Counted here are about 210,000 clones, 81% occurring once; the ten biggest clones make up 8.5% to 10%. Sequencing was performed on PBMCs or T cells enriched from blood (not recorded which). The receptors come from a woman aged 45 to 65 with acute COVID-19. Each CDR3 is given with its conserved first and last residue. A D gene is named only where the DNA matches it firmly. Clone size is shown for a subset of rows, as once, few, many or a class of expanded clone.

TRBJ2-7,NA,TRBV7-2,TRBD1,CASSFVQTGRNEQYF,TGTGCCAGCAGCTTCGTACAGACAGGGCGGAACGAGCAGTACTTC
TRBJ2-5,many,TRBV6-5,NA,CASKEWETQYF,TGTGCCAGCAAGGAGTGGGAGACCCAGTACTTC
TRBJ2-3,NA,TRBV5-1,NA,CASSLGGTDTQYF,TGCGCCAGCAGCTTGGGCGGTACAGATACGCAGTATTTT
TRBJ2-3,few,TRBV6-1,NA,CASSEQGTDTQYF,TGTGCCAGCAGTGAACAGGGGACAGATACGCAGTATTTT
TRBJ2-1,few,TRBV7-3,TRBD2,CASSPNTGGSEQFF,TGTGCCAGCAGCCCCAACACGGGCGGGAGTGAGCAGTTCTTC
TRBJ2-3,NA,TRBV6-2/TRBV6-3,TRBD2,CASSYQPGLATDTDTQYF,TGTGCCAGCAGTTACCAACCTGGACTAGCGACCGACACAGATACGCAGTATTTT
TRBJ1-5,NA,TRBV7-9,NA,CASSGGEVSQPQHF,TGTGCCAGCAGCGGGGGGGAGGTCAGCCAGCCCCAGCATTTT
TRBJ2-2,NA,TRBV4-1,NA,CASSQDSYYGANTGELFF,TGCGCCAGCAGCCAAGATAGCTATTACGGTGCGAACACCGGGGAGCTGTTTTTT
TRBJ1-1,NA,TRBV19,NA,CASYSTGHMNTEAFF,TGTGCCAGTTACTCCACAGGGCACATGAACACTGAAGCTTTCTTT
TRBJ2-2,NA,TRBV21-1,NA,CASSSLNTGELFF,TGTGCCAGCAGCAGTCTAAACACCGGGGAGCTGTTTTTT
TRBJ2-7,NA,TRBV11-2,NA,CASSLAITAGATYEQYF,TGTGCCAGCAGCTTAGCTATCACGGCAGGGGCGACCTACGAGCAGTACTTC
TRBJ1-6,once,TRBV12-3/TRBV12-4,TRBD1,CASSSPGQVPHF,TGTGCCAGCAGTTCACCGGGACAGGTACCCCACTTT
TRBJ2-7,NA,TRBV4-2,NA,CASSQDSIRGEQYF,TGTGCCAGCAGCCAAGATTCCATTCGGGGCGAGCAGTACTTC
TRBJ1-1,NA,TRBV4-2,NA,CASSPLMNTEAFF,TGTGCCAGCAGCCCTCTTATGAACACTGAAGCTTTCTTT
TRBJ2-7,NA,TRBV28,TRBD1,CASRDRPYEQYF,TGTGCCAGCCGGGACAGGCCCTACGAGCAGTACTTC
TRBJ1-2,NA,TRBV6-5,TRBD1,CASSPQGGGYTF,TGTGCCAGCAGCCCCCAGGGGGGTGGCTACACCTTC
TRBJ1-3,NA,TRBV9,TRBD1,CASSARTGMDTIYF,TGTGCCAGCAGCGCTCGGACAGGGATGGACACCATATATTTT
TRBJ2-6,NA,TRBV18,NA,CASSPGGLVTNVLTF,TGTGCCAGCTCACCAGGGGGCCTCGTCACCAACGTCCTGACTTTC
TRBJ1-1,NA,TRBV6-5,TRBD1,CASRRQGAGSTEAFF,TGTGCCAGCAGACGACAGGGGGCTGGGAGCACTGAAGCTTTCTTT
TRBJ2-6,NA,TRBV6-5,TRBD1,CASSSPGTAGANVLTF,TGTGCCAGCAGTTCCCCCGGGACAGCTGGGGCCAACGTCCTGACTTTC
TRBJ2-7,NA,TRBV7-2,TRBD2,CASSLSGRLDEQYF,TGTGCCAGCAGCTTAAGCGGGAGATTGGACGAGCAGTACTTC
TRBJ1-5,NA,TRBV6-1,NA,CASSDPGGDLSNQPQHF,TGTGCCAGCAGTGATCCCGGGGGGGACTTGAGCAATCAGCCCCAGCATTTT
TRBJ2-3,once,TRBV7-2,NA,CASSLMSRVWGTSTDTQYF,TGTGCCAGCAGCTTAATGTCGAGGGTATGGGGAACAAGCACAGATACGCAGTATTTT
TRBJ1-5,NA,TRBV19,TRBD1,CASSTGQPYSNQPQHF,TGTGCCAGTAGTACGGGACAGCCCTATAGCAATCAGCCCCAGCATTTT
TRBJ1-6,medium-sized,TRBV27,NA,CASSLSQDSPLHF,TGTGCCAGCAGTTTAAGTCAGGATTCACCCCTCCACTTT
TRBJ2-7,NA,TRBV7-2,TRBD2,CASSLVLAGGEQYF,TGTGCCAGCAGCTTAGTCCTAGCGGGGGGGGAGCAGTACTTC
TRBJ2-7,few,TRBV12-5,NA,CASLPPTGSHEQYF,TGTGCTAGTTTACCCCCGACGGGGTCTCACGAGCAGTACTTC
TRBJ2-7,NA,TRBV6-5,TRBD1,CASRAGTGHQDEQYF,TGTGCCAGCAGGGCCGGGACAGGACACCAGGACGAGCAGTACTTC
TRBJ2-1,few,TRBV19,TRBD2,CASSIAPSSGRSNEQFF,TGTGCCAGTAGTATAGCTCCAAGTAGCGGGAGATCGAATGAGCAGTTCTTC
TRBJ2-1,NA,TRBV3-1/TRBV3-2,TRBD2,CASSHRTSGSLSVYNEQFF,TGTGCCAGCAGCCACCGGACTAGCGGGAGTTTGTCGGTGTACAATGAGCAGTTCTTC
TRBJ1-4,NA,TRBV15,NA,CATSRAGIANEKLFF,TGTGCCACCAGCAGGGCAGGGATCGCAAATGAAAAACTGTTTTTT
TRBJ2-3,few,TRBV7-2,NA,CASSYGKKKYF,TGTGCCAGCAGCTACGGGAAAAAGAAGTATTTT
TRBJ2-5,NA,TRBV28,NA,CASSPVNAETQYF,TGTGCCAGCAGTCCCGTGAACGCGGAGACCCAGTACTTC
TRBJ1-2,once,TRBV6-5,TRBD1,CASSPGTGKTYGYTF,TGTGCCAGCAGCCCCGGGACAGGGAAAACCTATGGCTACACCTTC
TRBJ1-6,NA,TRBV5-1,NA,CASSPNRDSPLHF,TGCGCCAGCAGCCCAAACAGGGATTCACCCCTCCACTTT
TRBJ2-1,NA,TRBV25-1,TRBD1,CASSPGQGAYEQFF,TGTGCCAGCAGCCCGGGACAGGGGGCGTATGAGCAGTTCTTC
TRBJ2-3,NA,TRBV11-3,NA,CASSLGQVTDTQYF,TGTGCCAGCAGCTTAGGACAGGTCACAGATACGCAGTATTTT
TRBJ2-1,NA,TRBV20-1,TRBD2,CSASGGAASGRAKTSYNEQFF,TGCAGTGCTAGTGGGGGGGCGGCTAGCGGGAGGGCCAAAACCTCCTACAATGAGCAGTTCTTC
TRBJ2-6,NA,TRBV3-1/TRBV3-2,NA,CASIGAGSGANVLTF,TGTGCCAGCATCGGAGCGGGTTCTGGGGCCAACGTCCTGACTTTC
TRBJ2-1,NA,TRBV19,TRBD2,CASRKTSGDNEQFF,TGTGCCAGTAGGAAGACTAGCGGGGACAATGAGCAGTTCTTC
TRBJ1-5,NA,TRBV19,NA,CASSTTQGLVNQPQHF,TGTGCCAGTAGTACCACACAGGGTTTGGTCAATCAGCCCCAGCATTTT
TRBJ1-2,NA,TRBV28,NA,CASAFRLGYTF,TGTGCCAGTGCGTTCCGTTTGGGCTACACCTTC
TRBJ2-1,NA,TRBV11-3,TRBD2,CASSLETSGYNEQFF,TGTGCCAGCAGCTTAGAGACTAGCGGATACAATGAGCAGTTCTTC
TRBJ2-3,NA,TRBV18,TRBD2,CASSTTSGGSTDTQYF,TGTGCCAGCTCAACTACTAGCGGGGGAAGCACAGATACGCAGTATTTT
TRBJ1-2,NA,TRBV5-1,TRBD1,CASSLGQGDPYGYTF,TGCGCCAGCAGCTTAGGACAGGGGGATCCCTATGGCTACACCTTC
TRBJ2-3,once,TRBV3-1/TRBV3-2,TRBD2,CASSQGAFRTSGSVSQYF,TGTGCCAGCAGCCAAGGGGCCTTTAGGACTAGCGGGAGTGTATCGCAGTATTTT
TRBJ2-3,few,TRBV10-3,TRBD1,CAISPGQGSIDTQYF,TGTGCCATCAGCCCGGGACAGGGGAGTATAGATACGCAGTATTTT
TRBJ1-5,NA,TRBV6-2/TRBV6-3,NA,CASSTLQGTSNQPQHF,TGTGCCAGCAGTACTTTACAGGGAACGAGCAATCAGCCCCAGCATTTT